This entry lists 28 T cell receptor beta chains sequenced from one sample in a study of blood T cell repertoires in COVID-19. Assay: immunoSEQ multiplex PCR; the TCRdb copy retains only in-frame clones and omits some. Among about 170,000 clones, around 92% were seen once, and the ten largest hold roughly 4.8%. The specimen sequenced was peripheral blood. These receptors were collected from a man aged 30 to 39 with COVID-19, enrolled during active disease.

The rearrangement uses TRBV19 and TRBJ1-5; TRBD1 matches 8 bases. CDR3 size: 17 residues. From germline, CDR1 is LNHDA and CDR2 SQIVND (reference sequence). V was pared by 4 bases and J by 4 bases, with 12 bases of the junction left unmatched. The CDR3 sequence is CASSTSTGVLRNQPQHF. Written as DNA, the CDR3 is TGTGCCAGTAGTACCTCGACAGGGGTGTTAAGAAATCAGCCCCAGCATTTT.

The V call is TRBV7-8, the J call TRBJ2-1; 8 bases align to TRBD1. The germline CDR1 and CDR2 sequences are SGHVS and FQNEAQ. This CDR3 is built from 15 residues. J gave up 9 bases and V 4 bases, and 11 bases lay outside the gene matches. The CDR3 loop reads CASSSRPDRGGEQFF. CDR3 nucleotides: TGTGCCAGCAGCTCCCGTCCAGACAGGGGTGGTGAGCAGTTCTTC.

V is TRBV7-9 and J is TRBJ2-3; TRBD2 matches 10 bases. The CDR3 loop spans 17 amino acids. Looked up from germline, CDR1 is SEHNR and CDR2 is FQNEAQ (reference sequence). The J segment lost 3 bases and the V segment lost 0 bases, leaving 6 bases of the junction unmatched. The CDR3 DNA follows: TGTGCCAGCAGCTTAGCGGTATCAGCGGGAGGGACAGATACGCAGTATTTT. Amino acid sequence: CASSLAVSAGGTDTQYF.

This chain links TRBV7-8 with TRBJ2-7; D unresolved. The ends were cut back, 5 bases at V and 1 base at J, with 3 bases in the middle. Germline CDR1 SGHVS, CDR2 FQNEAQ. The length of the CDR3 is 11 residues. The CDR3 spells CASSPSYEQYF. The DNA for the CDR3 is TGTGCCAGCAGCCCTTCCTACGAGCAGTACTTC.

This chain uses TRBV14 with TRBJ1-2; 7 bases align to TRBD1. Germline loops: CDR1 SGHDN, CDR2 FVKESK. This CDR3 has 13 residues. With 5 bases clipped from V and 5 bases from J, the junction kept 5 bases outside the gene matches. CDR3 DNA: TGTGCCAGCAGCTCAGACAGGGAGTATGGCTACACCTTC. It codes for CASSSDREYGYTF.

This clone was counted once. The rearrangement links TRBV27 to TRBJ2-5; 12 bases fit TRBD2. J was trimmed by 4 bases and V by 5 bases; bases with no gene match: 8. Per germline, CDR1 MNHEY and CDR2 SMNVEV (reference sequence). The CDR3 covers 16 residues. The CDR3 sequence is CASSRLAGEVGETQYF. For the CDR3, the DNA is TGTGCCAGCAGTAGACTAGCGGGAGAGGTCGGAGAGACCCAGTACTTC.

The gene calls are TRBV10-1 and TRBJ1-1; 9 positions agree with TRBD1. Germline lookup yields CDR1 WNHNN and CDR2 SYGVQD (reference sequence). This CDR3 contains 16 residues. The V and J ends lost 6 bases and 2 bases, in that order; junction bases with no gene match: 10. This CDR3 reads CASRIDRDRVNTEAFF. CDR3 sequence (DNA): TGCGCCAGCAGAATAGACCGGGACAGGGTAAACACTGAAGCTTTCTTT.

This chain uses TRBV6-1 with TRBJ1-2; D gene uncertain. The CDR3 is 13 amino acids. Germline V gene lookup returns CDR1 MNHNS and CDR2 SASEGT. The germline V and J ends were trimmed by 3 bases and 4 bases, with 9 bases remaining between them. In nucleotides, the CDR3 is TGTGCCAGCAGTGACGAATGGCCCTATGGCTACACCTTC. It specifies CASSDEWPYGYTF.

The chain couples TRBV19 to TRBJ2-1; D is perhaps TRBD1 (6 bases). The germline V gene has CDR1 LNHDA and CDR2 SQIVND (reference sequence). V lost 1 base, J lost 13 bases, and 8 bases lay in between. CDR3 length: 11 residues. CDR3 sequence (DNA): TGTGCCAGTAGTATAGGGACAGAACAGTTCTTC. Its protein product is CASSIGTEQFF.

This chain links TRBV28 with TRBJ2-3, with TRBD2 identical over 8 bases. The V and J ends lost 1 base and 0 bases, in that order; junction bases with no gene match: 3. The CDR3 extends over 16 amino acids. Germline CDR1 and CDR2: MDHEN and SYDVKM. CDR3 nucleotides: TGTGCCAGCAGTTTATTTACTAGCGGTAGCACAGATACGCAGTATTTT. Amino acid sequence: CASSLFTSGSTDTQYF. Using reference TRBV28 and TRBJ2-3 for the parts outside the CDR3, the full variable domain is DVKVTQSSRYLVKRTGEKVFLECVQDMDHENMFWYRQDPGLGLRLIYFSYDVKMKEKGDIPEGYSVSREKKERFSLILESASTNQTSMYLCASSLFTSGSTDTQYFGPGTRLTVL.

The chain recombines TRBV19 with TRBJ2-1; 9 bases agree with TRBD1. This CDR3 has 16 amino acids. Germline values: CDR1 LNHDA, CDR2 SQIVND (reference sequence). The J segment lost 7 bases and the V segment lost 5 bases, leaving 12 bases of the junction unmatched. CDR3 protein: CASSQWTGVIPNEQFF. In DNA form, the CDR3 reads TGTGCCAGTAGTCAGTGGACAGGGGTAATTCCGAATGAGCAGTTCTTC.

In DNA form, the CDR3 reads TGTGCCAGTAGTATCCTAGCGGGAGTCTTCAATGAGCAGTTCTTC. This codes for CASSILAGVFNEQFF. The V call is TRBV19, the J call TRBJ2-1; 10 nucleotides match TRBD2. The CDR3 spans 15 residues. Germline V lookup: CDR1 LNHDA, CDR2 SQIVND (reference sequence). The V and J ends lost 3 bases and 6 bases, in that order; junction bases with no gene match: 5. The full variable domain, rest sourced from reference TRBV19 and TRBJ2-1, is DGGITQSPKYLFRKEGQNVTLSCEQNLNHDAMYWYRQDPGQGLRLIYYSQIVNDFQKGDIAEGYSVSREKKESFPLTVTSAQKNPTAFYLCASSILAGVFNEQFFGPGTRLTVL.

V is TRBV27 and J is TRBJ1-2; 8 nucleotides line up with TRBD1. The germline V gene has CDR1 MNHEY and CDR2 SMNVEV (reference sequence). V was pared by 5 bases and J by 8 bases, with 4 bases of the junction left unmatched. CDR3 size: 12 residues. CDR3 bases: TGTGCCAGCAGTAGAGGACAGGGCGGCTACACCTTC. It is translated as CASSRGQGGYTF.

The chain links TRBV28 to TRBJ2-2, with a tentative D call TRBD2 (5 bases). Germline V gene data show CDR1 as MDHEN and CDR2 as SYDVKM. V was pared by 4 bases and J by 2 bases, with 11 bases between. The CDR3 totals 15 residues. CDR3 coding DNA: TGTGCCAGCAGTTCGGTCGGGATCAACACCGGGGAGCTGTTTTTT. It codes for CASSSVGINTGELFF.

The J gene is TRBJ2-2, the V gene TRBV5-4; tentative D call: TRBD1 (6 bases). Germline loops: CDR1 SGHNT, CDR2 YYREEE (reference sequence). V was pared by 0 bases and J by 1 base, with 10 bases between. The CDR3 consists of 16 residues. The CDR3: CASSLGGPRNTGELFF. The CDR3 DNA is TGTGCCAGCAGCTTGGGGGGGCCCCGGAACACCGGGGAGCTGTTTTTT.

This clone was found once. CDR3 loop: CASSVGEVRGNSPLHF. The DNA of the CDR3 is TGTGCCAGCAGCGTAGGTGAGGTTAGGGGGAATTCACCCCTCCACTTT. The chain has TRBV9 and TRBJ1-6; a weak D match, TRBD1 (6 bases). CDR3 length: 16 amino acids. The germline V gene has CDR1 SGDLS and CDR2 YYNGEE. Trimming shortened V by 0 bases and J by 7 bases, and 14 bases separated the two germline ends.

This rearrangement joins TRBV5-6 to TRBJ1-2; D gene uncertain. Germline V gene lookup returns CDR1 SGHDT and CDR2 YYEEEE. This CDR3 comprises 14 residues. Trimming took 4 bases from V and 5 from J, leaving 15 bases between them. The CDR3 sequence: CASSPGGLLYGYTF. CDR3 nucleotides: TGTGCCAGCAGCCCTGGAGGGTTATTATATGGCTACACCTTC.

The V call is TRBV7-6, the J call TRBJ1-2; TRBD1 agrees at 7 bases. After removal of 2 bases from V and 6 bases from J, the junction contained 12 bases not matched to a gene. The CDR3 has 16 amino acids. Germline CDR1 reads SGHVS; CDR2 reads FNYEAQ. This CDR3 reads CASSLSIGTGENGYTF. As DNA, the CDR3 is TGTGCCAGCAGCTTAAGTATTGGTACAGGGGAGAATGGCTACACCTTC.

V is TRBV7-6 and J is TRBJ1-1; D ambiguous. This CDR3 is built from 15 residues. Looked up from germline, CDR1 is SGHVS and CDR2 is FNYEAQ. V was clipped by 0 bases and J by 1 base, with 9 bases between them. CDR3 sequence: CASSLAPGRNTEAFF. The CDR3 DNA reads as TGTGCCAGCAGCTTAGCCCCGGGTAGGAACACTGAAGCTTTCTTT. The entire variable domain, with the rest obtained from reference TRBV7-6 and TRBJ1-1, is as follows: GAGVSQSPRYKVTKRGQDVALRCDPISGHVSLYWYRQALGQGPEFLTYFNYEAQQDKSGLPNDRFSAERPEGSISTLTIQRTEQRDSAMYRCASSLAPGRNTEAFFGQGTRLTVV.

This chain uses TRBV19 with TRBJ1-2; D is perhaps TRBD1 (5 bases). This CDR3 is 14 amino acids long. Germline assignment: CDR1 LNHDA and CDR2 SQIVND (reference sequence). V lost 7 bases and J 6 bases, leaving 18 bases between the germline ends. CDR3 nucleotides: TGTGCCAGTACTCCGAGGTGGGGGGTTCATGGCTACACCTTC. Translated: CASTPRWGVHGYTF.

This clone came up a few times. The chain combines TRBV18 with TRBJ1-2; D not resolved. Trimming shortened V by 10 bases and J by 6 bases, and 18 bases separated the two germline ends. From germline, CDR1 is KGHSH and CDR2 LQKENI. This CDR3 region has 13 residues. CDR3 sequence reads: CATAAGSNDGYTF. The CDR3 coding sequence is TGTGCCACCGCCGCCGGGTCGAATGATGGCTACACCTTC.

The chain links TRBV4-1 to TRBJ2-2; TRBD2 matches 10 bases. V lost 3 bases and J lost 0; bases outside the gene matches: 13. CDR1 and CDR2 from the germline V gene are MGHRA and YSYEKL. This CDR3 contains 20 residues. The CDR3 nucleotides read TGCGCCAGCAGCCATCGCCCCCTACTTAGCGGGAGGACGAACACCGGGGAGCTGTTTTTT. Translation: CASSHRPLLSGRTNTGELFF.

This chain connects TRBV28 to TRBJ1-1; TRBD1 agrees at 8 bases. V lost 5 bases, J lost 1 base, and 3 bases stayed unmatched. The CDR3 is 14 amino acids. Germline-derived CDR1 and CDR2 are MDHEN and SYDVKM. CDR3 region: CASSPGGANTEAFF. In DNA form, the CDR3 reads TGTGCCAGCAGTCCAGGGGGCGCGAACACTGAAGCTTTCTTT.

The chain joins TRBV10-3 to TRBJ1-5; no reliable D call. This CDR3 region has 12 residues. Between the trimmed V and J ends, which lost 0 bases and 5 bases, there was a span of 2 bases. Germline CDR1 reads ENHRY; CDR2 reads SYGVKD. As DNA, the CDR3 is TGTGCCATCAGTGAGTCCTATCAGCCCCAGCATTTT. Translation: CAISESYQPQHF.

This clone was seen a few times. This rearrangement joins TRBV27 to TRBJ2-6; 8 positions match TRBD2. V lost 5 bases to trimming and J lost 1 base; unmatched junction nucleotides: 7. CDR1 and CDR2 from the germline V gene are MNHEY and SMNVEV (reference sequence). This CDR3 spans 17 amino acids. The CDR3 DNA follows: TGTGCCAGCAGTATTAGCGGGACCCTTTCTGGGGCCAACGTCCTGACTTTC. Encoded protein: CASSISGTLSGANVLTF.

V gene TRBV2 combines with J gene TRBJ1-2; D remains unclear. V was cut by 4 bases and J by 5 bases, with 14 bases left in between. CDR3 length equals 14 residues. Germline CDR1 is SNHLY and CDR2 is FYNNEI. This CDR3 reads CASSVAKGGYGYTF. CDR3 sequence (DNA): TGTGCCAGCAGTGTAGCGAAGGGAGGGTATGGCTACACCTTC.

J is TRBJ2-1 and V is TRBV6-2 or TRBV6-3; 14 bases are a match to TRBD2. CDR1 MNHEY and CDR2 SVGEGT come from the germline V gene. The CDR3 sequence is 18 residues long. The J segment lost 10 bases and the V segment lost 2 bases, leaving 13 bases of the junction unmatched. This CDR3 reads CASSYPRAGTSGRKEQFF. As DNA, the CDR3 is TGTGCCAGCAGTTACCCTAGAGCCGGGACTAGCGGGAGAAAGGAGCAGTTCTTC.

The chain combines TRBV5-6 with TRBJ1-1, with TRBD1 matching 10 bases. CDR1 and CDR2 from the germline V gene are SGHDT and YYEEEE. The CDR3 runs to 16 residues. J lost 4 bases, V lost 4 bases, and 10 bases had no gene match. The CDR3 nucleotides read TGTGCCAGCAGCCCCGACAGGGGGCGTCAAAGCACTGAAGCTTTCTTT. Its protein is CASSPDRGRQSTEAFF. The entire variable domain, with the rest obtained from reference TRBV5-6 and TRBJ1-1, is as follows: DAGVTQSPTHLIKTRGQQVTLRCSPKSGHDTVSWYQQALGQGPQFIFQYYEEEERQRGNFPDRFSGHQFPNYSSELNVNALLLGDSALYLCASSPDRGRQSTEAFFGQGTRLTVV.